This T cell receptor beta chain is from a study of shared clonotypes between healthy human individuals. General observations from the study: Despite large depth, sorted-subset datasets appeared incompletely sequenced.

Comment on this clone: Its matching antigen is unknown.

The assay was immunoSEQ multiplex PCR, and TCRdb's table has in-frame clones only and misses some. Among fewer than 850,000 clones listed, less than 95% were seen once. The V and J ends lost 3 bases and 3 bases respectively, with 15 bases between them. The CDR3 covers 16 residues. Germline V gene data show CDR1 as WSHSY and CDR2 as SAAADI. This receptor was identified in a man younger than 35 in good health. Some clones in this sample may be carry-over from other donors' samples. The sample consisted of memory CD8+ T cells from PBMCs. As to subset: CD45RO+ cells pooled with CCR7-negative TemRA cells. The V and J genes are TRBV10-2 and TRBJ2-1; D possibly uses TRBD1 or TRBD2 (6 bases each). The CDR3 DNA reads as TGCGCCAGCAGTGACCCCGGGGGCGCGCTCTACAATGAGCAGTTCTTC. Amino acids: CASSDPGGALYNEQFF.